This paragraph reports one T cell receptor (beta chain). The antigen is not known. This sample was included in a study of OX40 agonist ivuxolimab in advanced cancers. Study summary: Every 2 weeks, patients got intravenous ivuxolimab at one of six dose levels (0.01-10 mg/kg). Hepatocellular carcinoma, melanoma, renal cell or head and neck cancer affected the dose-escalation patients.

Study-level points and caveats: Dose levels from 0.1 to 3.0 mg/kg saw CD4+ and CD8+ blood T cells expand clonally by week 6.

The CDR3 totals 14 residues. Germline CDR1 SGHNT, CDR2 YENEEA. The V gene end was trimmed by 2 bases and the J gene end by 3 bases; junction bases not matched to a gene: 1. Profiled with immunoSEQ multiplex PCR; TCRdb holds only in-frame clones, not every one. The sample holds around 92,000 clones; roughly 93% are singletons and the top ten take 0.26%. V usage is TRBV11-3 and J usage is TRBJ2-5, with 9 bases identical to TRBD2. The receptor comes from an adult with an advanced solid tumor such as melanoma, head and neck, liver or kidney cancer. The material sequenced was CD4+ or CD8+ T cells sorted from blood, taken in a trial of the OX40 agonist ivuxolimab. The CDR3 DNA is TGTGCCAGCAGCTTATTAGCGGGAGAAGAGACCCAGTACTTC. Amino acids: CASSLLAGEETQYF. The full variable domain, completed using reference TRBV11-3 and TRBJ2-5, is EAGVVQSPRYKIIEKKQPVAFWCNPISGHNTLYWYLQNLGQGPELLIRYENEEAVDDSQLPKDRFSAERLKGVDSTLKIQPAELGDSAVYLCASSLLAGEETQYFGPGTRLLVL.